This section outlines one T cell receptor (beta chain) sequence together with its context. The data were produced by immunoSEQ multiplex PCR, yet TCRdb's version contains in-frame clones alone and is incomplete. The sample includes almost 65,000 clones, about nine tenths of them seen just once. The record originates from a study of blood T cell repertoires in COVID-19. V was shortened by 2 bases and J by 2 bases, with 13 bases between the two germline ends. The CDR3 is 16 amino acids. The V gene's germline CDR1 is MNHEY and CDR2 SMNVEV (reference sequence). The J gene is TRBJ2-1, the V gene TRBV27; TRBD2 is a possible D gene (5 bases). The sample was peripheral blood. The sequence was obtained from a woman aged 55-69 years with COVID-19, enrolled during active disease. The CDR3 sequence is CASSLGPSWTYNEQFF. The CDR3 DNA is TGTGCCAGCAGTTTAGGCCCTAGCTGGACCTACAATGAGCAGTTCTTC.